The 15 T cell receptor beta chains below come from one sample, sequenced in a study of cytomegalovirus exposure and HLA in healthy donors. The PCR employed 60 Vbeta primers together with 13 Jbeta primers. Profiling relied on immunoSEQ multiplex PCR, and the TCRdb table lists in-frame clones only, not all of them. This repertoire shows 90,000 to 130,000 clones, over 65% found once; its top ten account for roughly 0.92%. Sequenced input: PBMCs. The receptors originated from a woman in her 30s in good health and CMV-seronegative.

In DNA form, the CDR3 reads TGTGCCAGCAGCTTAGGGACAGGGTCTGGAAACACCATATATTTT. It codes for CASSLGTGSGNTIYF. This sequence joins TRBV7-8 and TRBJ1-3, with 8 bases lining up with TRBD1. Trimming cost V 1 base and J 1 base; bases outside gene matches: 0. Per the germline V gene, CDR1 is SGHVS and CDR2 is FQNEAQ. The CDR3 extends over 15 amino acids.

J is TRBJ1-6 and V is TRBV6-5, with TRBD1 identical over 7 bases. The trim removed 2 bases at V and 7 bases at J, leaving 8 bases unmatched. The CDR3 runs to 16 residues. CDR1 and CDR2 (germline): MNHEY, SVGAGI. The CDR3: CASSYTRQGSNSPLHF. The CDR3, as DNA: TGTGCCAGCAGTTACACGCGACAGGGCTCAAATTCACCCCTCCACTTT.

CDR3 DNA: TGCGCCAGCAGCTTGGAAACCGGACAGGGAAACACTGAAGCTTTCTTT. It codes for CASSLETGQGNTEAFF. V usage is TRBV5-1 and J usage is TRBJ1-1, with 8 bases matching TRBD1. J was trimmed by 2 bases and V by 0 bases; bases with no gene match: 6. Germline V gives CDR1 SGHRS, CDR2 YFSETQ. The CDR3 extends over 16 amino acids.

V and J are TRBV7-6 and TRBJ2-5, with 7 bases lining up with TRBD1. Germline CDR1 is SGHVS and CDR2 is FNYEAQ. This CDR3 has 16 residues. V gave up 1 base and J gave up 1 base; unmatched junction bases: 6. CDR3 in amino acids: CASSLGLQGVQETQYF. The CDR3 nucleotides are TGTGCCAGCAGCTTAGGCCTGCAGGGGGTCCAAGAGACCCAGTACTTC.

The chain couples TRBV30 to TRBJ2-1, with 16 bases lining up with TRBD2. The V gene end was trimmed by 6 bases and the J gene end by 9 bases; junction bases not matched to a gene: 8. There are 15 residues in the CDR3. In germline, CDR1 is GTSNPN, CDR2 SVGIG (reference sequence). CDR3 region: CACGTSGRARGEQFF. The CDR3 coding sequence is TGTGCCTGTGGGACTAGCGGGAGGGCCCGCGGTGAGCAGTTCTTC.

This clone was counted once. The chain uses TRBV6-1 and TRBJ1-2, with D perhaps matching TRBD1 (6 bases). The germline V gene encodes CDR1 MNHNS and CDR2 SASEGT. V lost 5 bases and J lost 0, with 13 bases in between. CDR3 length: 15 amino acids. CDR3 bases: TGTGCCAGCAGTCAGCGGGACAACGCTAACTATGGCTACACCTTC. Protein sequence: CASSQRDNANYGYTF.

This chain joins TRBV30 and TRBJ2-1; no clear D. The germline V and J ends were trimmed by 3 bases and 3 bases, with 21 bases remaining between them. Germline V lookup: CDR1 GTSNPN, CDR2 SVGIG (reference sequence). The CDR3 spans 17 residues. DNA for the CDR3: TGTGCCTGGAGCCCCTGGGCAGCCACAACTTACTACAATGAGCAGTTCTTC. Translating it yields CAWSPWAATTYYNEQFF.

This clone was seen a few times. The chain uses TRBV19 and TRBJ2-1; D unresolved. CDR1 is LNHDA, CDR2 SQIVND, per germline (reference sequence). This CDR3 is built from 21 residues. Trimming took off 0 bases at V and 0 bases at J, with 24 bases between the two ends. The chain's CDR3 is CASSIDSVGGGRSSSYNEQFF. The CDR3 DNA reads as TGTGCCAGTAGTATAGATTCTGTTGGTGGCGGCCGGTCGAGCTCCTACAATGAGCAGTTCTTC. Together with reference TRBV19 and TRBJ2-1, the CDR3 gives the full variable domain: DGGITQSPKYLFRKEGQNVTLSCEQNLNHDAMYWYRQDPGQGLRLIYYSQIVNDFQKGDIAEGYSVSREKKESFPLTVTSAQKNPTAFYLCASSIDSVGGGRSSSYNEQFFGPGTRLTVL.

V usage is TRBV4-3 and J usage is TRBJ1-6, with 7 bases identical to TRBD1. From germline, CDR1 is LGHNA and CDR2 YSLEER. V trimming: 0 bases; J trimming: 5 bases; junction bases outside the gene matches: 16. The CDR3 spans 20 residues. CDR3 residues: CASSQDTRGQPNLDNSPLHF. The CDR3 nucleotides read TGCGCCAGCAGCCAAGATACAAGGGGACAGCCGAACCTAGATAATTCACCCCTCCACTTT.

The rearrangement uses TRBV6-1 and TRBJ2-6; D is undetermined. This CDR3 spans 15 amino acids. CDR1 is MNHNS, CDR2 SASEGT, per germline. The ends were cut back, 5 bases at V and 0 bases at J, with 8 bases in the middle. The CDR3 DNA follows: TGTGCCAGCAGTTTTCAGGTCTCTGGGGCCAACGTCCTGACTTTC. It translates to CASSFQVSGANVLTF.

This clone is a singleton in its sample. This chain links TRBV10-3 with TRBJ2-1, with TRBD2 matching over 13 bases. Germline V lookup: CDR1 ENHRY, CDR2 SYGVKD. The V gene end was trimmed by 0 bases and the J gene end by 6 bases; junction bases not matched to a gene: 2. The CDR3 spans 16 residues. The CDR3 sequence is CAISESTSGRSNEQFF. CDR3 DNA: TGTGCCATCAGTGAGTCGACTAGCGGGAGGTCCAATGAGCAGTTCTTC.

Notes on this clone: Distinct nucleotide sequences in the sample also encode this CDR3. This chain joins TRBV5-1 and TRBJ2-3, with a tentative D call TRBD1 (5 bases). CDR1 SGHRS and CDR2 YFSETQ come from the germline V gene. This CDR3 has 14 residues. V gave up 0 bases and J gave up 2 bases, with 7 bases separating them. CDR3 protein: CASSLGQSTDTQYF. CDR3 bases: TGCGCCAGCAGCTTGGGACAGTCCACAGATACGCAGTATTTT.

The V and J genes are TRBV5-1 and TRBJ1-2; TRBD1 matches 7 bases. Trimming at V came to 0 bases and at J to 8 bases, leaving 4 bases not matched to a gene. Germline V CDR1 and CDR2: SGHRS, YFSETQ. CDR3 length: 13 residues. The CDR3 reads CASSLGGGGGYTF. CDR3 nucleotide sequence: TGCGCCAGCAGCTTGGGAGGGGGCGGCGGCTACACCTTC.

This clone was observed a few times. This chain's CDR3 is CASSSPRTGAYEQYF. CDR3 DNA: TGTGCCAGCAGTTCGCCCCGCACAGGGGCCTACGAGCAGTACTTC. The V call is TRBV6-5, the J call TRBJ2-7; 7 nucleotides align to TRBD1. Germline assignment: CDR1 MNHEY and CDR2 SVGAGI. The V and J ends lost 4 bases and 2 bases, in that order; junction bases with no gene match: 8. This CDR3 comprises 15 residues.

V gene TRBV19 combines with J gene TRBJ2-7, with TRBD2 identical over 7 bases. CDR1 is LNHDA, CDR2 SQIVND, per germline (reference sequence). The CDR3 sequence is 15 residues long. With 6 bases clipped from V and 0 bases from J, the junction kept 8 bases outside the gene matches. The CDR3 loop is CASRDQGGSSYEQYF. The CDR3 DNA reads TGTGCCAGTAGAGATCAGGGCGGGAGCTCCTACGAGCAGTACTTC.